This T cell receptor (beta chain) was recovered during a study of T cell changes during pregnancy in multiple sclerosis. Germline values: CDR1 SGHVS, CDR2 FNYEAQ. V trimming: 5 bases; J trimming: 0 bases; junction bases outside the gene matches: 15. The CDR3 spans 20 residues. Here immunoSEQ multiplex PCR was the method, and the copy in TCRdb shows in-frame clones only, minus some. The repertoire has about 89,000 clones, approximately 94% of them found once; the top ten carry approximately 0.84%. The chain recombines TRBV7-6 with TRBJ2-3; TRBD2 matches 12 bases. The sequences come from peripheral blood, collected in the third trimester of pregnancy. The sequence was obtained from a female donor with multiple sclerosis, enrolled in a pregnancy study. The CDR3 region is CASSLILLAGGPVSTDTQYF. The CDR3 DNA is TGTGCCAGCAGCCTTATCCTACTAGCGGGAGGTCCAGTTAGCACAGATACGCAGTATTTT.